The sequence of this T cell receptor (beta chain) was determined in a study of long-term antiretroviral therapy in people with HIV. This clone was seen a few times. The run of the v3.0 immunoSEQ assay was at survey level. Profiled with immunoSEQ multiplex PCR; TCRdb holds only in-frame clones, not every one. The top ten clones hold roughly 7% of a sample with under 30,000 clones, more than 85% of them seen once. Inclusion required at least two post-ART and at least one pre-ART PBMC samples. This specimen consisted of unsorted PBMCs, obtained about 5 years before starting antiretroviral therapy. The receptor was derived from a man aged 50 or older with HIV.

The CDR3 spells CASSQYRDNQPQHF. Written as DNA, the CDR3 is TGTGCCAGCAGTCAGTACAGGGACAATCAGCCCCAGCATTTT. The rearrangement links TRBV27 to TRBJ1-5; maybe TRBD1 (6 bases). The CDR3 contains 14 residues. Germline V gene lookup returns CDR1 MNHEY and CDR2 SMNVEV (reference sequence). The V and J ends lost 5 bases and 3 bases respectively, with 11 bases between them.